The 9 T cell receptor beta chains listed next were all sequenced from one sample in a study of cytomegalovirus exposure and HLA in healthy donors. PCR amplification relied on 60 Vbeta primers (plus 13 Jbeta primers). The data were produced by immunoSEQ multiplex PCR, yet TCRdb's version contains in-frame clones alone and is incomplete. The table includes more than 80,000 clones, roughly four fifths detected once. The sample taken for sequencing was PBMCs. These receptors were taken from a man aged 50 to 59 in good health and CMV-seronegative.

The chain employs TRBV18 and TRBJ1-1; D ambiguous. There are 14 residues in the CDR3. CDR1 KGHSH and CDR2 LQKENI come from the germline V gene. Trimming removed 3 bases from V and 0 bases from J, with 8 bases in between. The CDR3 bases are TGTGCCAGCTCACCGTCCTATCTGAACACTGAAGCTTTCTTT. Translated: CASSPSYLNTEAFF.

The chain combines TRBV4-2 with TRBJ2-7; D is unclear. The germline CDR1 and CDR2 sequences are LGHNA and YNFKEQ. The length of the CDR3 is 16 residues. Trimming shortened V by 2 bases and J by 1 base, and 15 bases separated the two germline ends. CDR3 nucleotide sequence: TGTGCCAGCAGCCAATCTTGGGCGCCGGATTCCTACGAGCAGTACTTC. Protein sequence: CASSQSWAPDSYEQYF.

Only one count was recorded for this clone. The chain links TRBV5-1 to TRBJ2-1; tentatively, D is TRBD2 (5 bases). V was trimmed by 4 bases and J by 9 bases, leaving 14 bases between them. Germline CDR1 is SGHRS and CDR2 is YFSETQ. This CDR3 comprises 13 residues. This CDR3 reads CASSPDYLAEQFF. The CDR3, as DNA: TGCGCCAGCAGCCCCGACTATCTGGCTGAGCAGTTCTTC.

The CDR3: CASSIRGLGTEAFF. The CDR3 nucleotides read TGTGCCAGTAGTATAAGAGGGCTCGGCACTGAAGCTTTCTTT. The chain employs TRBV19 and TRBJ1-1; the D is unclear. Germline V gene data show CDR1 as LNHDA and CDR2 as SQIVND (reference sequence). Trimming cost V 2 bases and J 4 bases, with 11 bases left between them. This CDR3 has 14 residues.

This clone was seen a few times. The rearrangement joins TRBV6-1 to TRBJ1-1; D is uncertain. This CDR3 spans 12 amino acids. The ends were cut back, 3 bases at V and 5 bases at J, with 7 bases in the middle. The germline CDR1 and CDR2 sequences are MNHNS and SASEGT. CDR3 residues: CASSDVGTEAFF. CDR3 sequence (DNA): TGTGCCAGCAGTGACGTCGGGACTGAAGCTTTCTTT.

The chain uses TRBV6-5 and TRBJ1-1, with unresolved D. Trimming took 1 base from V and 0 from J, leaving 3 bases between them. This CDR3 region has 13 residues. The germline gives CDR1 MNHEY, CDR2 SVGAGI. The CDR3 reads CASSYLLNTEAFF. DNA for the CDR3: TGTGCCAGCAGTTACTTATTGAACACTGAAGCTTTCTTT.

The rearrangement links TRBV4-2 to TRBJ1-5; maybe TRBD1 (5 bases). Per germline, CDR1 LGHNA and CDR2 YNFKEQ. The CDR3 totals 16 residues. V was clipped by 0 bases and J by 7 bases, with 16 bases between them. In nucleotides, the CDR3 is TGTGCCAGCAGCCAAGATTGGGGGGTCCTCGGGCAGCCCCAGCATTTT. It translates to CASSQDWGVLGQPQHF.

V is TRBV18 and J is TRBJ2-7; tentatively, D is TRBD2 (6 bases). Germline assignment: CDR1 KGHSH and CDR2 LQKENI. The CDR3 sequence is 13 residues long. The V gene lost 4 bases and the J gene lost 3 bases, with 10 bases spanning the gap. The CDR3 DNA follows: TGTGCCAGCTCACTTAGGGAGGACTACGAGCAGTACGTC. Residues: CASSLREDYEQYV.

This chain connects TRBV5-1 to TRBJ2-7; D perhaps matches TRBD2 (6 bases). V lost 4 bases, J lost 2 bases, and 19 bases lay in between. The CDR3 sequence is 16 residues long. Germline V gene lookup returns CDR1 SGHRS and CDR2 YFSETQ. The CDR3 region is CASSVMPGRGTYEQYF. In nucleotides, the CDR3 is TGCGCCAGCAGCGTTATGCCGGGACGGGGGACCTACGAGCAGTACTTC.